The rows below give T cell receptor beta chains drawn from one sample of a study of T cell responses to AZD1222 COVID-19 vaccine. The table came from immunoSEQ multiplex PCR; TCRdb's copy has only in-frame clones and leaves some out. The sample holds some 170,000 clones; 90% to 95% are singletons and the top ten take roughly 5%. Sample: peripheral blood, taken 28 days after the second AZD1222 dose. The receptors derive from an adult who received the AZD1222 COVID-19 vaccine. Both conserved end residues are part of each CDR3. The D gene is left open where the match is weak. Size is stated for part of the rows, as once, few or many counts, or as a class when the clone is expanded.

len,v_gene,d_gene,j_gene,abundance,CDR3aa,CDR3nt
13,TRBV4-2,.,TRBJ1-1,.,CASSQDEGEEAFF,TGTGCCAGCAGCCAAGATGAGGGCGAGGAAGCTTTCTTT
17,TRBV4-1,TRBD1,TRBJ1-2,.,CASSPGLTRDREDGYTF,TGCGCCAGCAGCCCAGGCCTGACCCGGGACAGGGAAGATGGCTACACCTTC
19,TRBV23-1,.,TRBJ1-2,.,CASSQSIEVTDKGPYGYTF,TGCGCCAGCAGTCAATCGATCGAGGTTACGGATAAGGGCCCCTATGGCTACACCTTC
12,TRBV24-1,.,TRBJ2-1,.,CATSDLRAEQFF,TGTGCCACCAGTGATTTAAGGGCAGAGCAGTTCTTC
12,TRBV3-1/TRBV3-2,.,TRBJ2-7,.,CASSQGFYEQYF,TGTGCCAGCAGCCAAGGCTTCTACGAGCAGTACTTC
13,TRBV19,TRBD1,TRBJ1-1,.,CASSTGANTEAFF,TGTGCCAGTAGCACAGGGGCGAACACTGAAGCTTTCTTT
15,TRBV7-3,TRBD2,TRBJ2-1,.,CASSPGGSSYNEQFF,TGTGCCAGCAGCCCAGGCGGGAGCTCCTACAATGAGCAGTTCTTC
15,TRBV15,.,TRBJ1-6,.,CATSRDRGDNSPLHF,TGTGCCACCAGCAGAGATCGGGGTGATAATTCACCCCTCCACTTT
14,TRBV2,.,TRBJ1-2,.,CASSEIGGDYGYTF,TGTGCCAGCAGTGAAATCGGTGGGGACTATGGCTACACCTTC
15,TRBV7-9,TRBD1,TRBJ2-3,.,CASSPRTGKVYGQYF,TGTGCCAGCAGCCCGCGGACAGGGAAGGTTTATGGGCAGTATTTT
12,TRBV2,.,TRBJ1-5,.,CASSTSNQPQHF,TGTGCCAGCAGTACGAGCAATCAGCCCCAGCATTTT
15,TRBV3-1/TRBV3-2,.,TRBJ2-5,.,CASSRGPSSKETQYF,TGTGCCAGCAGCCGTGGTCCGAGCTCCAAGGAGACCCAGTACTTC
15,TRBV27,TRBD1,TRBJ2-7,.,CASRLQTGGAYEQYF,TGTGCCAGCAGGTTGCAAACAGGGGGCGCCTACGAGCAGTACTTC
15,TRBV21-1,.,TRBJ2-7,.,CASSKALPPPYEQYF,TGTGCCAGCAGCAAAGCGCTACCCCCCCCCTACGAGCAGTACTTC
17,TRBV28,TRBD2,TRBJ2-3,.,CASSSSSYPIAGGTQYF,TGTGCCAGCAGTTCCTCAAGTTACCCTATAGCGGGAGGGACGCAGTATTTT
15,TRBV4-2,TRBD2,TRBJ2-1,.,CASSQAAGVYNEQFF,TGTGCCAGCAGCCAAGCAGCGGGAGTCTACAATGAGCAGTTCTTC
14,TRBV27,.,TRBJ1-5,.,CASSQTALIQPQHF,TGTGCCAGCAGTCAGACAGCTCTGATACAGCCCCAGCATTTT
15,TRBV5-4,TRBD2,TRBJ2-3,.,CASSLGGRNTDTQYF,TGTGCCAGCAGCCTGGGGGGGAGGAACACAGATACGCAGTATTTT
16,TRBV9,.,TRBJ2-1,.,CASSPRGSHNYNEQFF,TGTGCCAGCAGCCCCCGGGGTAGCCACAACTACAATGAGCAGTTCTTC
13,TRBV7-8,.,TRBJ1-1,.,CASSLRENTEAFF,TGTGCCAGCAGCTTAAGGGAAAACACTGAAGCTTTCTTT
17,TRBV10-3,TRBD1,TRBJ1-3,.,CAISGTPGGTSGNTIYF,TGTGCCATCAGTGGGACCCCAGGGGGGACCTCTGGAAACACCATATATTTT
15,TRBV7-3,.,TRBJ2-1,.,CASSLQSGSYNEQFF,TGTGCCAGCAGCTTACAGAGCGGCTCCTACAATGAGCAGTTCTTC
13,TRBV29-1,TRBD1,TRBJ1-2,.,CSVRTGANYGYTF,TGCAGCGTGCGGACAGGGGCTAACTATGGCTACACCTTC
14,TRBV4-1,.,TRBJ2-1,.,CASSQEEGDGEQFF,TGCGCCAGCAGCCAAGAGGAGGGGGACGGGGAGCAGTTCTTC
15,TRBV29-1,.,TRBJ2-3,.,CSVEGSRRSTDTQYF,TGCAGCGTTGAAGGCTCCCGAAGGAGCACAGATACGCAGTATTTT
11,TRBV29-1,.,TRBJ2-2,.,CSVAYTGELFF,TGCAGCGTTGCGTACACCGGGGAGCTGTTTTTT
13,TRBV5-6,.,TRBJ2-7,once,CASSPVGSYEQYF,TGTGCCAGCAGCCCTGTTGGGTCCTACGAGCAGTACTTC
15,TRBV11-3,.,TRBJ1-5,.,CASSCGRQGGQPQHF,TGTGCCAGCAGCTGCGGACGGCAGGGTGGCCAGCCCCAGCATTTT
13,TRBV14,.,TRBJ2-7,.,CASSQDLVSEQYF,TGTGCCAGCAGCCAAGATTTGGTCTCCGAGCAGTACTTC
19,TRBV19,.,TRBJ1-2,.,CASSIDFLFLQLPTDGYTF,TGTGCCAGTAGTATAGATTTCCTTTTCTTACAGCTCCCCACGGATGGCTACACCTTC
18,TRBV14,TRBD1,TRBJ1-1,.,CASSQHRTGMYEPLQAFF,TGTGCCAGCAGCCAACACCGGACAGGGATGTACGAACCCCTACAAGCTTTCTTT
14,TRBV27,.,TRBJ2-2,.,CASSLREFTGELFF,TGTGCCAGCAGTTTACGGGAGTTCACCGGGGAGCTGTTTTTT
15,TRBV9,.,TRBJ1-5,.,CASSVGRDSNQPQHF,TGTGCCAGCAGCGTAGGCCGGGACAGCAATCAGCCCCAGCATTTT
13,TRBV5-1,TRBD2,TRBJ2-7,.,CASSAGTTYEQYF,TGCGCCAGCAGCGCCGGGACTACCTACGAGCAGTACTTC
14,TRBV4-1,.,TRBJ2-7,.,CASSQEIRDGEQYF,TGCGCCAGCAGCCAAGAAATACGGGACGGCGAGCAGTACTTC
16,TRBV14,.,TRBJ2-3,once,CASSQGPGVGTDTQYF,TGTGCCAGCAGCCAAGGGCCGGGAGTTGGCACAGATACGCAGTATTTT
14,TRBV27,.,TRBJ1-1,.,CASSLVWGNTEAFF,TGTGCCAGCAGTTTGGTCTGGGGGAACACTGAAGCTTTCTTT
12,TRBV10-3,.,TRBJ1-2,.,CAISPGFHGYTF,TGTGCCATCAGTCCAGGGTTTCATGGCTACACCTTC
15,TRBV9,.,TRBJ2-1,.,CASNKQVSSYNEQFF,TGTGCCAGCAACAAACAGGTTAGCTCCTACAATGAGCAGTTCTTC
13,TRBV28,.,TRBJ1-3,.,CASSDSSGNTIYF,TGTGCCAGCAGTGACAGCTCTGGAAACACCATATATTTT
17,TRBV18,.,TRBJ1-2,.,CASSPPSINAAGYGYTF,TGTGCCAGCTCACCACCTTCCATCAACGCAGCAGGCTATGGCTACACCTTC
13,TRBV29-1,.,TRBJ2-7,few,CSVWTDNSYEQYF,TGCAGCGTTTGGACAGACAACTCCTACGAGCAGTACTTC
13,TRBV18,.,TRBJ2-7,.,CASSDRRNNEQYF,TGTGCCAGCTCAGACCGGAGGAATAACGAGCAGTACTTC
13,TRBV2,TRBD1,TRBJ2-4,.,CASTGQGKNIQYF,TGTGCCAGCACGGGACAGGGCAAAAACATTCAGTACTTC
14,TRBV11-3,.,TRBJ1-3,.,CASSLDGAGNTIYF,TGTGCCAGCAGCTTAGATGGTGCTGGAAACACCATATATTTT
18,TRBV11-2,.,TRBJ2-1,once,CASSSMGQGSPLNNEQFF,TGTGCCAGCAGCTCGATGGGGCAGGGGTCACCACTGAACAATGAGCAGTTCTTC
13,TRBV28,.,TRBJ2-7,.,CASSLSWDHEQYF,TGTGCCAGCAGTTTATCTTGGGACCACGAGCAGTACTTC